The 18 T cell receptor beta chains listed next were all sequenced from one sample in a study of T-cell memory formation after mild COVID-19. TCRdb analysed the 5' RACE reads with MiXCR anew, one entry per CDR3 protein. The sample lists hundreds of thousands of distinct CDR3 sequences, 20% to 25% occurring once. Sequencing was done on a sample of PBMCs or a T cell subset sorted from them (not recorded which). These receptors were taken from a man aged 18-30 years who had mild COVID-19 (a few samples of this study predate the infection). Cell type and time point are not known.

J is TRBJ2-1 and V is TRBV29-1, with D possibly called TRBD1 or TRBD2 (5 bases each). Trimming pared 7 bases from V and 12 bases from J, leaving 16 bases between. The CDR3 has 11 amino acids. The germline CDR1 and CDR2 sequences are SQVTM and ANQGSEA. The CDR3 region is CSAITGQGQFF. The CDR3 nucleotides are TGCAGCGCAATTACGGGGCAGGGGCAGTTCTTC.

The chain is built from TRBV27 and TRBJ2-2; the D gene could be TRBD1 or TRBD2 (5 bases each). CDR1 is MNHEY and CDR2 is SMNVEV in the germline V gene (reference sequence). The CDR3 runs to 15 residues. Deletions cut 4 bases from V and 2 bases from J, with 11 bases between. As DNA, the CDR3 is TGTGCCAGCAGTTACGAGGGGCCTAACACCGGGGAGCTGTTTTTT. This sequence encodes CASSYEGPNTGELFF.

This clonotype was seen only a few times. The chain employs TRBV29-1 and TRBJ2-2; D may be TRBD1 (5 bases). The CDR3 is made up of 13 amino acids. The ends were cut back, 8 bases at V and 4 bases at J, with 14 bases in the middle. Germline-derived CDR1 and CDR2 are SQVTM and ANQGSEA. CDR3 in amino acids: CSFAGQATGELFF. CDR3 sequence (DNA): TGCAGCTTCGCAGGGCAGGCCACCGGGGAGCTGTTTTTT.

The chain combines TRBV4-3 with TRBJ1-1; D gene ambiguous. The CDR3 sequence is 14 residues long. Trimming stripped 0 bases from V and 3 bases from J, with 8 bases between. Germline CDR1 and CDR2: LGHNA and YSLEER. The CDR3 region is CASSQDLVHTEAFF. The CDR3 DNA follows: TGCGCCAGCAGCCAAGATCTAGTTCACACTGAAGCTTTCTTT.

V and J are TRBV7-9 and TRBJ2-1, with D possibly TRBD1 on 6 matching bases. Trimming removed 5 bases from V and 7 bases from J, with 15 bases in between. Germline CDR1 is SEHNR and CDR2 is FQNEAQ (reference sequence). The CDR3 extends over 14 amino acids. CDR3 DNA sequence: TGTGCCAGCAGCCACGCAGGGGCATATAATGAGCAGTTCTTC. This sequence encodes CASSHAGAYNEQFF.

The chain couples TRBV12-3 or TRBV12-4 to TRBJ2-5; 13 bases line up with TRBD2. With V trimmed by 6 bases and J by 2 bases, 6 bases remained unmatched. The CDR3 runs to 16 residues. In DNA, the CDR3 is TGTGCCAGCAGCGGACTAGCGGGGGCACCACAAGAGACCCAGTACTTC. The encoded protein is CASSGLAGAPQETQYF.

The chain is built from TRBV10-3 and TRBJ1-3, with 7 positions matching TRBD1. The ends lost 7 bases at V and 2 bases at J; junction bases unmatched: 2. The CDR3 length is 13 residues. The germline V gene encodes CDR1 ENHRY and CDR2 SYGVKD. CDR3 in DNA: TGTGCCATCAAAGACAGGGCTGGAAACACCATATATTTT. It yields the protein CAIKDRAGNTIYF.

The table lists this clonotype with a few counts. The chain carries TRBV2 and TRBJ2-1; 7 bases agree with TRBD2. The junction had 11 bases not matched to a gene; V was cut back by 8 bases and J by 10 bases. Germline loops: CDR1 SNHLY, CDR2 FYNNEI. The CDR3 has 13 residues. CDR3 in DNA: TGTGCCAGCCAGTCGCTAGCGGTACGCGAGCAGTTCTTC. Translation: CASQSLAVREQFF. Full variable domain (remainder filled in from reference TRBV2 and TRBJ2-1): EPEVTQTPSHQVTQMGQEVILRCVPISNHLYFYWYRQILGQKVEFLVSFYNNEISEKSEIFDDQFSVERPDGSNFTLKIRSTKLEDSAMYFCASQSLAVREQFFGPGTRLTVL.

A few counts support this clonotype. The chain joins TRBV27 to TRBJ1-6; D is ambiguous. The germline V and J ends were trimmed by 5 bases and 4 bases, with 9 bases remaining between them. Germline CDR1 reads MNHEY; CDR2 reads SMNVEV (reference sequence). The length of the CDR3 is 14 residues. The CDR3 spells CASSPRPYNSPLHF. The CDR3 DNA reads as TGTGCCAGCAGTCCCCGGCCTTATAATTCACCCCTCCACTTT.

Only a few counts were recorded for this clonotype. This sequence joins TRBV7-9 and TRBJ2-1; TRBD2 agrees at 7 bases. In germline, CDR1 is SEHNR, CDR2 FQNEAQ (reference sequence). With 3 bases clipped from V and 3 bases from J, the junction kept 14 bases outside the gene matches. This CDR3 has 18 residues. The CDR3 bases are TGTGCCAGCAGCTTTGTCAGCGGCGCGGGCGGGAGCTACAATGAGCAGTTCTTC. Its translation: CASSFVSGAGGSYNEQFF.

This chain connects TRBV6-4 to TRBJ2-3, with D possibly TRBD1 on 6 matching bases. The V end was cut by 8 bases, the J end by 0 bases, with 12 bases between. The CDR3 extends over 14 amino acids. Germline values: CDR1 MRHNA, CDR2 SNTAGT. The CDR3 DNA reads TGTGCCAGCGCGACAGGATTTAGCACAGATACGCAGTATTTT. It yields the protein CASATGFSTDTQYF.

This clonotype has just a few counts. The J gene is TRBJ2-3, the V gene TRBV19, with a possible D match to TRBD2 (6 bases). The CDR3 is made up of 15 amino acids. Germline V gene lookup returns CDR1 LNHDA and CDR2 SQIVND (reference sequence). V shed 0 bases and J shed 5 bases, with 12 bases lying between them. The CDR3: CASSIDGRRGDTQYF. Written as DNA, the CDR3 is TGTGCCAGTAGTATAGACGGAAGGAGGGGAGATACGCAGTATTTT.

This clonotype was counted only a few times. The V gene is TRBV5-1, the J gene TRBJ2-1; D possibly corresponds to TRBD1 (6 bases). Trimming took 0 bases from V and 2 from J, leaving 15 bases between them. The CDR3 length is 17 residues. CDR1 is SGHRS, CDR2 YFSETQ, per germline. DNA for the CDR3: TGCGCCAGCAGCTTGGCTCCGACAGGATTGGCCTACAATGAGCAGTTCTTC. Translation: CASSLAPTGLAYNEQFF.

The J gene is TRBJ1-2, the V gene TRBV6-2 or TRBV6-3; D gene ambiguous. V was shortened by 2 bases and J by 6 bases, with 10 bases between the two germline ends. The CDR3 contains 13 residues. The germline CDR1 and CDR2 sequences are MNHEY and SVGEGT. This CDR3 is CASSYRVYDGYTF. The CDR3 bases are TGTGCCAGCAGTTACAGGGTTTATGATGGCTACACCTTC.

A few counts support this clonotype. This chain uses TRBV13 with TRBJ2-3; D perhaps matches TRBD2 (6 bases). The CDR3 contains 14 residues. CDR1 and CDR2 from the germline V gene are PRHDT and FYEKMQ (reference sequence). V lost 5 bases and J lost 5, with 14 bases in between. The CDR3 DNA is TGTGCCAGCAGCCCCACGACTAGGAGAGATACGCAGTATTTT. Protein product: CASSPTTRRDTQYF.

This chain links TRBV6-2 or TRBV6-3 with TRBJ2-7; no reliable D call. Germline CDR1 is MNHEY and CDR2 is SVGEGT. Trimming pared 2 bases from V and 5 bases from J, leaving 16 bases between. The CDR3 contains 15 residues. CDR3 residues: CASSYPSGQRHEQYF. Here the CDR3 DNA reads TGTGCCAGCAGTTACCCCTCCGGCCAGCGCCACGAGCAGTACTTC.

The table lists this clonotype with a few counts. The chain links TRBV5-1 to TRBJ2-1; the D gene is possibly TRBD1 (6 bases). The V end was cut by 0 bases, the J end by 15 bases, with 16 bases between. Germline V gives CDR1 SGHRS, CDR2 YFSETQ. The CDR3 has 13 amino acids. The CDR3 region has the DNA TGCGCCAGCAGCTTGGCCGGACAGAAACTGGCGTTCTTC. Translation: CASSLAGQKLAFF.

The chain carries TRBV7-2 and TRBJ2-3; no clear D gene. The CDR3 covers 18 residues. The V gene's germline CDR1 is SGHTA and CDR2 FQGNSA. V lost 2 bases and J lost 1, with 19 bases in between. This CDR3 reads CASSLNPRGGKRTDTQYF. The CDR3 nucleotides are TGTGCCAGCAGCTTAAATCCGCGCGGTGGCAAACGCACAGATACGCAGTATTTT.